This T cell receptor beta chain was sequenced in a study of post-analysis software for immune sequencing data. Study-wide background: Disease courses included relapsing-remitting, secondary progressive and progressive-relapsing multiple sclerosis. Overall study findings and caveats: In multiple sclerosis, normalized Chao1 diversity was significantly below that of controls. Among 5 or 6 TRBV segments more frequent in patients than controls were TRBV5-6, TRBV5-1 and TRBV20-1.

Unique-molecular-identifier-tagged TCR beta cDNA libraries were used. Input populations of about 0.9 to 10 million T cells gave rise to roughly 500,000 cDNA molecules. Each CDR3 protein gets one entry after TCRdb re-called the PCR reads with MiXCR. The data contain 650,000 to 900,000 distinct CDR3 sequences, under 60% of them singletons. There are 13 residues in the CDR3. Germline V gives CDR1 SGHAT, CDR2 FQNNGV. V lost 4 bases and J 0 bases, leaving 7 bases between the germline ends. This clonotype was counted ten times or more. Its matching antigen is unknown. V usage is TRBV11-2 and J usage is TRBJ2-7; D perhaps matches TRBD2 (5 bases). Material for sequencing was blood. This receptor was obtained from a girl between 10 and 17 years old with multiple sclerosis. The CDR3 reads CASSSGISYEQYF. The CDR3 coding sequence is TGTGCCAGCAGCTCCGGGATCTCCTACGAGCAGTACTTC.